This TCR beta chain was profiled in a study of control samples from healthy donors and cancer patients. Some clones are missing from TCRdb's copy, which holds only in-frame ones; the method was immunoSEQ multiplex PCR. The sample holds around 170,000 clones, nearly 90% seen once. The material sequenced was blood. The TCR was taken from a woman aged 45 to 65 in good health.

The CDR3 DNA reads as TGCAGTGCTAGTCGAGAGACAGGGATTAACTATGGCTACACCTTC. Its translation: CSASRETGINYGYTF. The genes are TRBV20-1 and TRBJ1-2; 7 bases align to TRBD1. The CDR3 runs to 15 residues. Trimming cost V 3 bases and J 1 base; bases outside gene matches: 8. The V gene's germline CDR1 is DFQATT and CDR2 SNEGSKA (reference sequence).